Included here is one T cell receptor (beta chain) sequence, with context. The specificity of this receptor is unknown. Base qualities are not recorded, but no much larger clone differs from it by a single base. This sample is part of a study of T cells in Graves' hyperthyroidism and ophthalmopathy (dated by TCRdb to about 2019). With regard to the full study: Peripheral blood was sampled at the time of initial diagnosis, prior to any treatment. TCR Vbeta CDR3 sequencing of some 140 peripheral blood samples (43 ophthalmopathy, 75 or so hyperthyroidism and approximately 17 progressor patients) is reported in the paper. Following sampling, methimazole starting at 30 mg daily was given to hyperthyroidism patients, and high-dose intravenous methylprednisolone was given to ophthalmopathy patients. The roughly 100 discovery patients were randomly divided into training and test sets at a 7:3 ratio. An independent validation cohort of under 20 hyperthyroidism patients and about 15 patients who later progressed to ophthalmopathy tested prospective prediction of ophthalmopathy. To identify distinguishing TCR V-J signatures, a discovery cohort of about 95 patients was used, comprising some 45 with Graves' ophthalmopathy and approximately 58 with stable Graves' hyperthyroidism. Thyroid tissue and blood T-cell repertoires from more than five Graves' hyperthyroidism patients were also compared in the study. Paper-wide results and their limitations: A 13 V-J signature model separated ophthalmopathy from stable hyperthyroidism, with over 85% sensitivity and roughly 84% specificity in cross-validation and 80%/75% in testing. In validation, the model predicted progression to ophthalmopathy with around 71% sensitivity and around 72% specificity, a median of approximately 6.7 months before onset. Sample size was not statistically predetermined, and blinding of investigators to group allocation was not performed. Most expanded thyroid clonotypes (frequency above 0.001) were also detected in blood, a finding suggesting that blood repertoires may reflect thyroid immune responses.

The TCR beta CDR3 regions were amplified from RNA transcripts. The first round of RT-PCR for the TCR CDR3 was performed with the HTBI primer set and the Qiagen OneStep RT-PCR kit. Libraries were constructed in a second round of multiplex PCR, after which size selection and purification were carried out. Sequencing of the libraries was done on an Illumina HiSeq2000 using paired-end 100 bp reads. Per the original workflow: SOAPnuke was used to process the raw data, throwing out any read that contained adapters or uncalled bases, had a mean Phred below 15, or lacked an exact constant-primer or identifier match. COPE v1.2.5 was used to merge the high-quality paired reads, and each unique nucleotide sequence was defined as a clonotype. MiTCR v1.1 was used to align clonotypes to the IMGT TRBV, TRBD and TRBJ reference segments. Analysis was restricted to V-J combinations with a frequency above 0.0001, which covered 99.2% of repertoires. A TCS score was defined as the ratio between F50 (clonal expansion) and ExV (chaos), using BLOSUM62-based TCRdist between CDR3 peptides within each V-J. Welch's t-statistics and random forest reduced 500 to 650 V-J features to 13, which were used in a naive Bayes classifier (R e1071). TCRdb cleaned the public reads at Q25 with fastp, built clones with MiXCR and kept in-frame beta chains. When rows share a CDR3 protein, they turn into one entry using the most common DNA and genes. The V and J calls come from TCRdb's annotation, not from the publication. For this sample the table gives around 540,000 distinct CDR3 sequences, of which about 16% were detected only once. 25% to 35% of the sample goes to the ten largest clones.

The CDR3 contains 15 residues, cysteine and phenylalanine counted. Only the CDR3 DNA stays, 45 bases, in frame from base 1. Reading the germline V gene gives CDR1 MNHEY and CDR2 SVGAGI. Relative to germline, V is 0 bases shorter and J is 6 bases shorter, with 15 bases between their ends. Ophthalmopathy patients had moderately to severely active disease, Clinical Activity Score of at least 3, NOSPECS grade of at least 4, and duration under 3 months. The study excluded patients with uncontrolled infections, other autoimmune diseases, pregnancy or lactation. Clinical symptoms, serum thyroxine and TRAb, thyroid ultrasound, and orbital computed tomography formed the basis for the diagnoses. PBMCs were separated from about 10 ml of fresh peripheral blood using Ficoll-Paque density gradient centrifugation. Trizol reagent was used to extract total RNA, and RNA quality was then checked on an Agilent 2100 Bioanalyzer.

The V and J segments used are TRBV6-5 and TRBJ2-7, with the identity of the D gene unclear. Sequenced material: blood. The sequence was obtained from a woman aged 30 to 39 with Graves' ophthalmopathy. The CDR3 in this case is CASSYSSELYSEQYF. The bases read TGTGCCAGCAGTTACTCGAGCGAACTCTACTCCGAGCAGTACTTC.